In this sample, the clone carrying this T cell receptor beta chain turned up many times. No antigen is known for it. These data come from a study of read filtering for tumor transcriptome and immune sequencing. Study overall: Mean patient age was approximately 66 years, range roughly 40 to 80; 16 to 20 male, 11 to 15 female.

Notes on the study in general: In IR-seq, single-read clonotypes were approximately 83% of clonotypes but approximately 3.5% of reads. Correlation between methods rose after single-read clonotypes were removed.

From 400 to 450 ng of RNA, a library with molecular barcoded alpha/delta and beta/gamma adaptors was made. TCRdb processed the reads anew with MiXCR; each CDR3 protein has one entry. The sample includes 50,000 or so distinct CDR3 sequences, approximately 19% of them seen just once. Sample: a population of CD138-negative cells sorted from bone marrow. The sequence came from a donor at least 40 years old with multiple myeloma.

The CDR3 sequence is CASSPGLADYNEQFF. The CDR3 DNA sequence: TGCGCCAGCAGCCCTGGACTAGCGGACTACAATGAGCAGTTCTTC. V and J are TRBV5-1 and TRBJ2-1; 10 bases are shared with TRBD2. The V and J ends lost 4 bases and 3 bases, in that order; junction bases with no gene match: 4. From germline, CDR1 is SGHRS and CDR2 YFSETQ. The CDR3 length is 15 residues.